This T cell receptor beta chain was captured by sequencing in a study of beta chain features in type 1 diabetes. Findings of the study overall: Type 1 diabetes patients had TCRB CDR3s that were shorter (moderately but significantly so) in all four CD4+ subsets.

Naive, central memory, regulatory and stem cell-like memory cells within the CD4+ compartment were sorted using CD45RO/CCR7/CD25/CD127/CD95/CD27. This clone was counted a few times. What it binds is unknown. Expressed TCRB transcripts were sequenced, since all the RNA that had been isolated was reverse transcribed. The data were produced by immunoSEQ multiplex PCR, yet TCRdb's version contains in-frame clones alone and is incomplete. The sample consists of hundreds of thousands of clones, roughly a tenth of them appearing once. This receptor was taken from a young man with type 1 diabetes. The sequencing sample was made of naive CD4+ T cells from blood.

CDR3 loop: CASSRLSGGYTF. The CDR3 DNA reads as TGTGCCAGCAGCCGGCTTTCGGGGGGCTACACCTTC. V and J are TRBV11-2 and TRBJ1-2; no reliable D call. V shed 5 bases and J shed 8 bases, with 12 bases lying between them. The CDR3 has 12 amino acids. The germline V gene has CDR1 SGHAT and CDR2 FQNNGV.